One sample yielded the 11 T cell receptor beta chains listed below, sequenced in a study of T cells in Graves' hyperthyroidism and ophthalmopathy. It was RNA transcripts that yielded the amplified TCR beta CDR3 regions. A first-round RT-PCR of the TCR CDR3 used the HTBI primer set. TCRdb reanalysed the multiplex PCR reads using MiXCR and keeps one entry per CDR3 protein. The sample gives 700,000 or so distinct CDR3 sequences, 15% to 20% of which show up once; under 10% is in the top ten. The sequenced sample consisted of blood. These receptors all stem from a man aged 18 to 29 with Graves' hyperthyroidism.

This clonotype was recorded a few times. The V and J genes are TRBV3-1 and TRBJ2-3, with 7 bases aligning to TRBD1. Unmatched junction bases numbered 12, after V lost 4 bases and J lost 5 bases. Germline V gene data show CDR1 as LGHDT and CDR2 as YNNKEL (reference sequence). The CDR3 spans 16 residues. In DNA form, the CDR3 reads TGTGCCAGCAGCCCCGACAGGGATCTTCGACAAGATACGCAGTATTTT. This translates into CASSPDRDLRQDTQYF.

This clonotype was recorded at least ten times. The rearrangement links TRBV7-9 to TRBJ1-1; no firm D call. The germline V gene has CDR1 SEHNR and CDR2 FQNEAQ (reference sequence). Trimming took off 0 bases at V and 3 bases at J, with 14 bases between the two ends. There are 16 residues in the CDR3. CDR3 DNA: TGTGCCAGCAGCTTAGCGATGACGGCGTCGGACACTGAAGCTTTCTTT. It translates to CASSLAMTASDTEAFF.

This chain links TRBV5-1 with TRBJ2-2, with 8 positions matching TRBD2. Germline CDR1 and CDR2: SGHRS and YFSETQ. The trim removed 6 bases at V and 7 bases at J, leaving 8 bases unmatched. The length of the CDR3 is 14 residues. The CDR3 sequence is CASTPGGGDGELFF. The CDR3 DNA is TGCGCCAGCACCCCCGGGGGGGGCGACGGGGAGCTGTTTTTT. Combining the CDR3 with reference TRBV5-1 and TRBJ2-2 gives the whole variable domain KAGVTQTPRYLIKTRGQQVTLSCSPISGHRSVSWYQQTPGQGLQFLFEYFSETQRNKGNFPGRFSGRQFSNSRSEMNVSTLELGDSALYLCASTPGGGDGELFFGEGSRLTVL.

About this clonotype: A much more abundant neighbour one base away suggests this may be a read error. V and J are TRBV14 and TRBJ2-7; D unclear. V lost 5 bases to trimming and J lost 0 bases, with 11 bases between them. The germline V gene encodes CDR1 SGHDN and CDR2 FVKESK. The CDR3 spans 14 residues. The CDR3 bases are TGTGCCAGCAGCGGCCGGGCCAGCTCCTACGAGCAGTACTTC. Protein: CASSGRASSYEQYF.

This clonotype was picked up many times. The chain has TRBV30 and TRBJ2-1; TRBD2 aligns across 8 bases. Per the germline V gene, CDR1 is GTSNPN and CDR2 is SVGIG (reference sequence). This CDR3 is 15 amino acids long. With V trimmed by 4 bases and J by 5 bases, 10 bases remained unmatched. In nucleotides, the CDR3 is TGTGCCTGGACTCCAGCGGGAGCACGGGACAATGAGCAGTTCTTC. Translated, it gives CAWTPAGARDNEQFF. The full variable domain, in which reference TRBV30 and TRBJ2-1 provide the parts outside the CDR3, is SQTIHQWPATLVQPVGSPLSLECTVEGTSNPNLYWYRQAAGRGLQLLFYSVGIGQISSEVPQNLSASRPQDRQFILSSKKLLLSDSGFYLCAWTPAGARDNEQFFGPGTRLTVL.

This clonotype was counted at least ten times. V usage is TRBV11-2 and J usage is TRBJ2-1, with 7 bases aligning to TRBD2. CDR1 SGHAT and CDR2 FQNNGV come from the germline V gene. CDR3 length: 14 residues. V lost 6 bases to trimming and J lost 8 bases; unmatched junction nucleotides: 10. The CDR3 coding sequence is TGTGCCAGCAGTTTTCGGCGGGAGTTGTATGAGCAGTTCTTC. It is translated as CASSFRRELYEQFF.

This clonotype was detected only a few times. The rearrangement uses TRBV4-1 and TRBJ2-7; 7 nucleotides line up with TRBD1. Germline loops: CDR1 MGHRA, CDR2 YSYEKL. This CDR3 has 14 amino acids. Germline trimming cut 3 bases from V and 2 bases from J; bases unmatched to any gene: 4. The CDR3 nucleotides are TGCGCCAGCAGCCAGTTGACAGGGACCTACGAGCAGTACTTC. It is translated as CASSQLTGTYEQYF.

About this clonotype: Given a much more abundant clone one base away, this may be a read error. The CDR3 carries no conserved terminal phenylalanine or tryptophan, so it likely arises from a read error. V and J are TRBV28 and TRBJ1-1; maybe TRBD1 (6 bases). This CDR3 has 15 residues. Germline V gene lookup returns CDR1 MDHEN and CDR2 SYDVKM. Trimming took off 5 bases at V and 0 bases at J, with 13 bases between the two ends. This chain's CDR3 is CASSIHRAMNTEAFL. For the CDR3, the DNA is TGTGCCAGCAGTATTCACAGGGCCATGAACACTGAAGCTTTCCTT.

The sample holds a few counts of this clonotype. This CDR3 reads CSVVGQGRAEAFF. In DNA, the CDR3 is TGCAGCGTTGTAGGACAGGGCCGTGCTGAAGCTTTCTTT. The rearrangement links TRBV29-1 to TRBJ1-1; 8 bases align to TRBD1. Germline V CDR1 and CDR2: SQVTM, ANQGSEA. The CDR3 sequence is 13 residues long. V lost 4 bases and J lost 6; bases outside the gene matches: 7.

This clonotype was detected once. This may be a read error, as it is one base from a much larger clone. The missing conserved phenylalanine or tryptophan at the end of this CDR3 makes a read error likely. This chain links TRBV24-1 with TRBJ2-7; D is ambiguous. CDR1 and CDR2 (germline): KGHDR, SFDVKD. Trimming pared 5 bases from V and 5 bases from J, leaving 15 bases between. The CDR3 spans 14 residues. In DNA, the CDR3 is TGTGCCACCAGTGGGACCCCCTTACCCGACGAGCAGTACCTC. Protein product: CATSGTPLPDEQYL.

This clonotype was recorded a few times. The chain combines TRBV14 with TRBJ2-5; weak D call: TRBD1 (7 bases). Germline loops: CDR1 SGHDN, CDR2 FVKESK. There are 16 residues in the CDR3. Trimming pared 1 base from V and 5 bases from J, leaving 17 bases between. As DNA, the CDR3 is TGTGCCAGCAGCCAAGGACAGGGAGGTTCCGGCGAGACCCAGTACTTC. Translating it yields CASSQGQGGSGETQYF.